The T cell receptor beta chain described here comes from a study of Ad26.COV2.S vaccination and SARS-CoV-2 variants. TCRdb's copy holds only in-frame clones and misses some; the assay was immunoSEQ multiplex PCR. The sample lists some 480,000 clones, 70% to 90% occurring once. Regarding treatment: about 20 received Ad26.COV2.S at low or high dose, single or two shots; several received placebo; per-sample allocation not given. Day 63 after the first vaccine or placebo injection was the time point for sampling. The CDR3 covers 15 residues. The germline V and J ends were trimmed by 1 base and 0 bases, with 9 bases remaining between them. The germline CDR1 and CDR2 sequences are LGHDT and YNNKEL (reference sequence). This clone turned up a few times.

The sequences come from peripheral blood, collected in a trial of Ad26.COV2.S vaccine versus placebo. V and J are TRBV3-1 (or the pseudogene TRBV3-2) and TRBJ1-2; no reliable D call. The TCR comes from a person aged 18 to 59 who received the Ad26.COV2.S COVID-19 vaccine or a placebo. The CDR3 loop is CASSQGAGPNYGYTF. CDR3 nucleotides: TGTGCCAGCAGCCAAGGGGCAGGCCCTAACTATGGCTACACCTTC.